One sample yielded the 14 T cell receptor beta chains listed below, sequenced in a study of CD8 T cells in Susac syndrome. The authors reverse transcribed roughly 0.45 to 1 ug RNA with random hexamers. TCRdb reanalysed the immunoSEQ multiplex PCR reads using MiXCR and keeps one entry per CDR3 protein. Counted here are about 70,000 distinct CDR3 sequences, nearly 96% occurring once; the ten biggest clones make up approximately 0.11%. Sequencing input: CD4+ T cells from PBMCs. The source is a human donor with multiple sclerosis.

The CDR3 DNA reads as TGTGCCAGCAGCCCCCAAGTCGGGGCGAGCACAGATACGCAGTATTTT. This gives the protein CASSPQVGASTDTQYF. The V call is TRBV4-2, the J call TRBJ2-3, with D perhaps matching TRBD1 or TRBD2 (5 bases each). The CDR3 spans 16 residues. Trimming removed 4 bases at V and 0 bases at J, with 14 bases between. CDR1 is LGHNA, CDR2 YNFKEQ, per germline.

This rearrangement joins TRBV7-2 to TRBJ2-3; TRBD2 agrees at 12 bases. V shed 4 bases and J 4 bases; nucleotides not matched to a gene: 9. CDR1 is SGHTA, CDR2 FQGNSA, per germline. This CDR3 spans 17 amino acids. CDR3 DNA: TGTGCCAGCAGCTCTAGCGGGGGGGCAGGTTTCCCAGATACGCAGTATTTT. Translated, it gives CASSSSGGAGFPDTQYF. The whole variable domain, remainder taken from reference TRBV7-2 and TRBJ2-3, is GAGVSQSPSNKVTEKGKDVELRCDPISGHTALYWYRQSLGQGLEFLIYFQGNSAPDKSGLPSDRFSAERTGGSVSTLTIQRTQQEDSAVYLCASSSSGGAGFPDTQYFGPGTRLTVL.

As regards this clonotype: Germline and junction disagree at one end, which may indicate a read error. This rearrangement joins TRBV5-1 to TRBJ2-1; the match to TRBD2 covers 16 bases. The CDR3 is 14 residues long. Per germline, CDR1 SGHRS and CDR2 YFSETQ. Written as DNA, the CDR3 is TGCGCCAGCAGCCCCGGGACTAGCGGGGGGGCCACGATCTTC. This sequence encodes CASSPGTSGGATIF. Complete variable domain (other parts from reference TRBV5-1 and TRBJ2-1): KAGVTQTPRYLIKTRGQQVTLSCSPISGHRSVSWYQQTPGQGLQFLFEYFSETQRNKGNFPGRFSGRQFSNSRSEMNVSTLELGDSALYLCASSPGTSGGATIFGPGTRLTVL.

The gene calls are TRBV11-3 and TRBJ2-7; D not resolved. V was pared by 6 bases and J by 4 bases, with 10 bases between. The CDR3 runs 12 residues. CDR1 is SGHNT and CDR2 is YENEEA in the germline V gene. CDR3 sequence reads: CASSQKMYEQYF. CDR3 DNA: TGTGCCAGCAGTCAAAAGATGTACGAGCAGTACTTC.

V is TRBV5-8 and J is TRBJ1-5; D is ambiguous. The V end lost 0 bases, the J end lost 9 bases, and 10 bases lay between the germline ends. The V gene's germline CDR1 is SGHTS and CDR2 YDEGEE. This CDR3 is 13 amino acids long. The CDR3 region has the DNA TGTGCCAGCAGCTTGGCGCAGGCAGGGCCCCAGCATTTT. Protein product: CASSLAQAGPQHF.

The chain has TRBV5-1 and TRBJ1-1; D is unclear. From germline, CDR1 is SGHRS and CDR2 YFSETQ. V lost 1 base, J lost 0 bases, and 10 bases lay in between. This CDR3 has 15 residues. The CDR3 bases are TGCGCCAGCAGCTTGTACTCCCAGGTGAACACTGAAGCTTTCTTT. Its translation: CASSLYSQVNTEAFF.

The chain is built from TRBV7-2 and TRBJ2-2; 7 bases line up with TRBD2. Germline V gene data show CDR1 as SGHTA and CDR2 as FQGNSA. The CDR3 has 14 amino acids. Trimming at V came to 1 base and at J to 5 bases, leaving 1 base not matched to a gene. DNA of the CDR3: TGTGCCAGCAGCTTAGAAGCGGGGACCGGGGAGCTGTTTTTT. It codes for CASSLEAGTGELFF.

The genes are TRBV10-3 and TRBJ1-4; weak D call: TRBD1 (6 bases). V lost 5 bases to trimming and J lost 3 bases, with 13 bases between them. This CDR3 contains 15 residues. Germline values: CDR1 ENHRY, CDR2 SYGVKD. The CDR3 region is CAISPREGANEKLFF. CDR3 DNA: TGTGCCATCAGTCCCAGGGAGGGGGCTAATGAAAAACTGTTTTTT.

This CDR3 reads CASSPPASGGAEYEQFF. DNA for the CDR3: TGTGCCAGCAGCCCACCCGCTAGCGGGGGGGCAGAGTATGAGCAGTTCTTC. The chain couples TRBV7-9 to TRBJ2-1; 12 positions match TRBD2. The CDR3 has 17 residues. Germline V gene lookup returns CDR1 SEHNR and CDR2 FQNEAQ (reference sequence). Losses at the gene ends were 5 bases for V and 8 bases for J; bases not matched to a gene: 13. The whole variable domain, remainder taken from reference TRBV7-9 and TRBJ2-1, is DTGVSQNPRHKITKRGQNVTFRCDPISEHNRLYWYRQTLGQGPEFLTYFQNEAQLEKSRLLSDRFSAERPKGSFSTLEIQRTEQGDSAMYLCASSPPASGGAEYEQFFGPGTRLTVL.

The CDR3 DNA reads TGCGCCAGCAGCAGACTGATTCCGAACACCGGGGAGCTGTTTTTT. Its translation is CASSRLIPNTGELFF. The chain joins TRBV4-1 to TRBJ2-2; the D is unclear. Between the trimmed V and J ends, which lost 5 bases and 0 bases, there was a span of 10 bases. There are 15 residues in the CDR3. Germline CDR1 reads MGHRA; CDR2 reads YSYEKL.

CDR3 bases: TGTGCCAGCAGCTCCCTAGCGGGGAGTACCTACAATGAGCAGTTCTTC. The encoded protein is CASSSLAGSTYNEQFF. The rearrangement uses TRBV3-1 and TRBJ2-1; 9 nucleotides match TRBD2. V lost 5 bases, J lost 2 bases, and 7 bases stayed unmatched. Germline values: CDR1 LGHDT, CDR2 YNNKEL (reference sequence). This CDR3 has 16 amino acids.

This clonotype was recorded only once. The CDR3 sequence: CASSQDGLRPQEGKLFF. As DNA, the CDR3 is TGTGCCAGCAGCCAAGACGGACTCAGGCCCCAAGAGGGGAAACTGTTTTTT. The V call is TRBV4-2, the J call TRBJ1-4, with a possible D match to TRBD1 (5 bases). V was cut by 0 bases and J by 11 bases, with 22 bases left in between. Germline values: CDR1 LGHNA, CDR2 YNFKEQ. This CDR3 contains 17 residues.

In DNA form, the CDR3 reads TGTGCCATAGGGACGGGGAACACTGAAGCTTTCTTT. It codes for CAIGTGNTEAFF. The V call is TRBV10-3, the J call TRBJ1-1; D might be TRBD1 (5 bases). CDR1 and CDR2 from the germline V gene are ENHRY and SYGVKD. The CDR3 consists of 12 residues. V lost 9 bases, J lost 1 base, and 9 bases lay in between.

The chain couples TRBV30 to TRBJ2-7, with 9 bases that match TRBD1. The CDR3 is 13 amino acids. Unmatched junction bases numbered 6, after V lost 3 bases and J lost 6 bases. The germline CDR1 and CDR2 sequences are GTSNPN and SVGIG (reference sequence). CDR3 residues: CAWSRGQGGEQYF. The CDR3 nucleotides read TGTGCCTGGAGCCGGGGACAGGGCGGCGAGCAGTACTTC.